The 25 T cell receptor beta chains presented below share a single source sample, sequenced in a study of cytotoxic CD8 clonotypes in ibrutinib-treated CLL. Assay: immunoSEQ multiplex PCR; the TCRdb copy retains only in-frame clones and omits some. Of about 180,000 clones in the sample, around 80% were seen once. Sequences were derived from PBMCs, sampled after 24 months of ibrutinib treatment. Receptor source: a human donor with chronic lymphocytic leukemia.

This clone was counted between two and nine times. The V call is TRBV5-4, the J call TRBJ2-5; 7 positions agree with TRBD1. The CDR3 is made up of 15 amino acids. In germline, CDR1 is SGHNT, CDR2 YYREEE (reference sequence). Losses at the gene ends were 4 bases for V and 2 bases for J; bases not matched to a gene: 8. The CDR3 region is CASSREGAEQETQYF. The CDR3 bases are TGTGCCAGCAGCAGAGAGGGGGCAGAGCAAGAGACCCAGTACTTC.

The chain recombines TRBV7-3 with TRBJ1-1; 9 nucleotides line up with TRBD1. Looked up from germline, CDR1 is SGHTA and CDR2 is FQGTGA. This CDR3 is built from 18 residues. V shed 0 bases and J 0 bases; nucleotides not matched to a gene: 8. CDR3 sequence reads: CASSLTSRTGDMNTEAFF. As DNA, the CDR3 is TGTGCCAGCAGCTTAACGTCCAGGACAGGGGACATGAACACTGAAGCTTTCTTT.

The V and J genes are TRBV6-4 and TRBJ1-2; D is uncertain. V was clipped by 0 bases and J by 8 bases, with 10 bases between them. This CDR3 spans 13 amino acids. Looked up from germline, CDR1 is MRHNA and CDR2 is SNTAGT. As DNA, the CDR3 is TGTGCCAGCAGTGACTCGACGCGGTGGGGCTACACCTTC. It specifies CASSDSTRWGYTF.

This chain connects TRBV7-2 to TRBJ2-7; 8 bases are a match to TRBD1. With V trimmed by 0 bases and J by 3 bases, 4 bases remained unmatched. The CDR3 has 15 amino acids. Germline-derived CDR1 and CDR2 are SGHTA and FQGNSA. CDR3: CASSLAGTGVYEQYF. DNA of the CDR3: TGTGCCAGCAGCTTAGCCGGGACAGGAGTCTACGAGCAGTACTTC.

V usage is TRBV6-6 and J usage is TRBJ2-1, with D maybe TRBD2 (6 bases). V was trimmed by 2 bases and J by 6 bases, leaving 17 bases between them. Germline V gene lookup returns CDR1 MNHNY and CDR2 SVGAGI (reference sequence). This CDR3 spans 16 amino acids. The chain's CDR3 is CASSYVSGVEVNEQFF. The CDR3 DNA reads TGTGCCAGCAGTTACGTGTCGGGAGTGGAGGTCAATGAGCAGTTCTTC.

This chain uses TRBV27 with TRBJ2-1; TRBD2 agrees at 13 bases. This CDR3 comprises 16 residues. Germline assignment: CDR1 MNHEY and CDR2 SMNVEV (reference sequence). V lost 6 bases to trimming and J lost 7 bases; unmatched junction nucleotides: 9. Here the CDR3 DNA reads TGTGCCAGCAGCCGGACTAGCGGGAGTAGAGGGAATGAGCAGTTCTTC. This sequence encodes CASSRTSGSRGNEQFF.

The chain combines TRBV27 with TRBJ1-1; D unclear. Trimming took 9 bases from V and 6 from J, leaving 14 bases between them. The germline gives CDR1 MNHEY, CDR2 SMNVEV (reference sequence). The CDR3 contains 12 residues. DNA of the CDR3: TGTGCCAGGACCCGGGAAGCTTCTGAAGCTTTCTTT. This translates into CARTREASEAFF.

The rearrangement uses TRBV18 and TRBJ2-5; 15 positions agree with TRBD2. Germline V gene sequence: CDR1 KGHSH, CDR2 LQKENI. This CDR3 contains 15 residues. After removal of 8 bases from V and 5 bases from J, the junction contained 6 bases not matched to a gene. Here the CDR3 DNA reads TGTGCCAGCCGCGGACTAGCGGGAGGGATTGAGACCCAGTACTTC. It translates to CASRGLAGGIETQYF.

The J gene is TRBJ2-1, the V gene TRBV11-2; TRBD2 matches at 13 bases. In germline, CDR1 is SGHAT, CDR2 FQNNGV. The CDR3 consists of 15 residues. The junction had 7 bases not matched to a gene; V was cut back by 5 bases and J by 9 bases. The CDR3 region has the DNA TGTGCCAGCAGCGGGCGGACTAGCGGGAGTTTTGAGCAGTTCTTC. This translates into CASSGRTSGSFEQFF.

This sequence joins TRBV11-2 and TRBJ2-7; TRBD1 aligns across 9 bases. The CDR3 is 14 amino acids. V was pared by 5 bases and J by 7 bases, with 9 bases of the junction left unmatched. Germline loops: CDR1 SGHAT, CDR2 FQNNGV. The CDR3 sequence: CASSKDRGPHEQYF. CDR3 DNA sequence: TGTGCCAGCAGCAAGGACAGGGGACCGCATGAGCAGTACTTC.

V usage is TRBV2 and J usage is TRBJ1-1, with D unresolved. Germline V gene sequence: CDR1 SNHLY, CDR2 FYNNEI. This CDR3 region has 16 residues. V shed 6 bases and J shed 0 bases, with 17 bases lying between them. CDR3 DNA sequence: TGTGCCAGCAGGGGGATGGACTCCACTCTGAACACTGAAGCTTTCTTT. Amino acid sequence: CASRGMDSTLNTEAFF.

This clone was recorded a few times. V gene TRBV9 combines with J gene TRBJ2-7; D tentatively fits TRBD1 or TRBD2 (5 bases each). In germline, CDR1 is SGDLS, CDR2 YYNGEE. V lost 3 bases to trimming and J lost 3 bases, with 13 bases between them. This CDR3 is 14 amino acids long. The CDR3 region has the DNA TGTGCCAGCAGCGCGTTTGTGGGACGCTACGAGCAGTACTTC. It translates to CASSAFVGRYEQYF.

The genes are TRBV12-5 and TRBJ1-3; TRBD1 might be the D (5 bases). The CDR3 has 15 residues. V was cut by 3 bases and J by 1 base, with 10 bases left in between. Germline CDR1 reads LGHNT; CDR2 reads FRNRAP. In DNA form, the CDR3 reads TGTGCTAGTGGTTTCAAGGGGCCTTCTGGAAACACCATATATTTT. This codes for CASGFKGPSGNTIYF.

This clone was detected a few times. V usage is TRBV5-8 and J usage is TRBJ1-1; 10 positions agree with TRBD1. The trim removed 4 bases at V and 5 bases at J, leaving 5 bases unmatched. Germline CDR1 reads SGHTS; CDR2 reads YDEGEE. The CDR3 is 14 amino acids. CDR3 bases: TGTGCCAGCAGCCTGGACAGGGGGTCGACTGAAGCTTTCTTT. Protein product: CASSLDRGSTEAFF.

This sequence joins TRBV7-3 and TRBJ1-2; D perhaps matches TRBD1 (5 bases). The V end lost 2 bases, the J end lost 5 bases, and 9 bases lay between the germline ends. The length of the CDR3 is 13 residues. CDR1 and CDR2 (germline): SGHTA, FQGTGA. The CDR3 nucleotides are TGTGCCAGCAGCTTAGCGGAGGGGTATGGCTACACCTTC. This encodes CASSLAEGYGYTF.

This clone has only one observation. V gene TRBV27 combines with J gene TRBJ1-1, with 7 bases fitting TRBD1. The germline CDR1 and CDR2 sequences are MNHEY and SMNVEV (reference sequence). Germline trimming cut 3 bases from V and 8 bases from J; bases unmatched to any gene: 6. The CDR3 length is 13 residues. In nucleotides, the CDR3 is TGTGCCAGCAGTTTGGGACAGCGGACCGAAGCTTTCTTT. This gives the protein CASSLGQRTEAFF.

In nucleotides, the CDR3 is TGCAGCGTCCGGACTAGCGGGAGACGGGATACGCAGTATTTT. Its translation is CSVRTSGRRDTQYF. The chain links TRBV29-1 to TRBJ2-3; TRBD2 agrees at 13 bases. CDR1 is SQVTM and CDR2 is ANQGSEA in the germline V gene. After removal of 6 bases from V and 6 bases from J, the junction contained 6 bases not matched to a gene. The CDR3 length is 14 residues.

The chain employs TRBV6-6 and TRBJ2-2, with a possible D match to TRBD1 (5 bases). The germline CDR1 and CDR2 sequences are MNHNY and SVGAGI (reference sequence). The CDR3 runs to 12 residues. V dropped 5 bases and J dropped 6 bases, with 7 bases sitting between them. The CDR3 nucleotides are TGTGCCAGCAGTCCAGGGTCCGGGGAGCTGTTTTTT. This sequence encodes CASSPGSGELFF.

This clone came up a few times. Here the CDR3 reads CAISGTGGTQPQHF. CDR3 DNA: TGTGCCATCAGTGGGACAGGGGGGACTCAGCCCCAGCATTTT. The rearrangement joins TRBV10-3 to TRBJ1-5, with 10 bases that match TRBD1. The length of the CDR3 is 14 residues. CDR1 is ENHRY, CDR2 SYGVKD, per germline. V shed 4 bases, J shed 6 bases, and the junction held 3 bases outside the gene matches.

This chain connects TRBV7-8 to TRBJ1-6, with 9 bases aligning to TRBD1. Trimming at V came to 5 bases and at J to 7 bases, leaving 12 bases not matched to a gene. The CDR3 is 17 residues long. The germline V gene encodes CDR1 SGHVS and CDR2 FQNEAQ. Here the CDR3 DNA reads TGTGCCAGCAGCCAAACAGGGGGCGGGTATGTCAATTCACCCCTCCACTTT. Its protein is CASSQTGGGYVNSPLHF. The complete variable domain, with remaining parts taken from reference TRBV7-8 and TRBJ1-6, reads GAGVSQSPRYKVAKRGQDVALRCDPISGHVSLFWYQQALGQGPEFLTYFQNEAQLDKSGLPSDRFFAERPEGSVSTLKIQRTQQEDSAVYLCASSQTGGGYVNSPLHFGNGTRLTVT.

The chain employs TRBV27 and TRBJ2-7, with D tentatively TRBD1 or TRBD2 (5 bases each). CDR3 length: 13 residues. The germline V gene has CDR1 MNHEY and CDR2 SMNVEV (reference sequence). The ends were cut back, 5 bases at V and 5 bases at J, with 13 bases in the middle. The CDR3 spells CASSEKRGNEQYF. CDR3 coding DNA: TGTGCCAGCAGTGAAAAGAGGGGCAACGAGCAGTACTTC.

There are a few counts of this clone. The rearrangement joins TRBV5-1 to TRBJ1-1, with a weak D call TRBD1 (6 bases). V lost 0 bases and J lost 1, with 10 bases in between. This CDR3 region has 15 residues. The V gene's germline CDR1 is SGHRS and CDR2 YFSETQ. The CDR3 loop reads CASSLGGQRNTEAFF. The CDR3 DNA sequence: TGCGCCAGCAGCTTGGGAGGACAGAGGAACACTGAAGCTTTCTTT.

This clone was counted between two and nine times. The chain carries TRBV6-5 and TRBJ1-2, with 8 bases lining up with TRBD1. The CDR3 contains 13 residues. Germline V CDR1 and CDR2: MNHEY, SVGAGI. Trimming took 6 bases from V and 8 from J; bases not matched to a gene: 8. CDR3 sequence reads: CASRPGQGGGYTF. The CDR3 nucleotides are TGTGCCAGCAGGCCAGGACAGGGAGGGGGCTACACCTTC.

The chain couples TRBV6-4 to TRBJ1-1; D is unclear. In germline, CDR1 is MRHNA, CDR2 SNTAGT. V lost 10 bases and J lost 5, with 20 bases in between. This CDR3 contains 14 residues. The CDR3 DNA is TGTGCCACCCGGGATGGGAATCGGGAGACTGAAGCTTTCTTT. Amino acids: CATRDGNRETEAFF.

CDR3 in amino acids: CASTPGEGASYNEQFF. Here the CDR3 DNA reads TGCGCCAGCACCCCAGGGGAGGGGGCTTCCTACAATGAGCAGTTCTTC. V and J are TRBV5-1 and TRBJ2-1; D possibly matches TRBD1 or TRBD2 (7 bases each). This CDR3 has 16 amino acids. Between the trimmed V and J ends, which lost 6 bases and 1 base, there was a span of 17 bases. The germline V gene has CDR1 SGHRS and CDR2 YFSETQ.